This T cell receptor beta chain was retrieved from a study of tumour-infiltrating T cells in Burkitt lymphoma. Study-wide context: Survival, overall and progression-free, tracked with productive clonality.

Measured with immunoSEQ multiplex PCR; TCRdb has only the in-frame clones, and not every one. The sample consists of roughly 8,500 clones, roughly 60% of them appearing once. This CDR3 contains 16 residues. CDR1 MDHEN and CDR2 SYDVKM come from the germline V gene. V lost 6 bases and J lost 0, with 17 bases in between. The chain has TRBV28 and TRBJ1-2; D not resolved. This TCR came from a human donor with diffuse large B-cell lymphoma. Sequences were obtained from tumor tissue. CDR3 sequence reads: CASSPIGLEANYGYTF. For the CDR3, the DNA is TGTGCCAGCAGCCCAATCGGATTGGAAGCTAACTATGGCTACACCTTC.